The rows below give T cell receptor beta chains drawn from one sample of a study of T cells after posttransplantation cyclophosphamide. The repertoire was sequenced with immunoSEQ multiplex PCR; TCRdb's copy has only in-frame clones and lacks some. This table holds 6,500 or so clones, approximately 80% found once. The sample in question was CD8+ T cells sorted from PBMCs, obtained 1,300 to 1,500 days after allogeneic stem cell transplant with posttransplant cyclophosphamide. The receptors stem from a female patient aged 50-59 years who received an allogeneic stem cell transplant from a related donor, was CMV-positive, and had no GVHD. Some T cells may possibly be graft donor cells. Both conserved end residues are part of each CDR3. The D gene is left open where the match is weak. Clone size, where shown, is once, few, many, or a class for clones that have expanded.

V	size	J	D	DNA	CDR3
TRBV7-8	.	TRBJ1-5	.	TGTGCCAGCAGAGCGACAGAACTCAATCAGCCCCAGCATTTT	CASRATELNQPQHF
TRBV19	.	TRBJ2-7	.	TGTGCCAGTATGGCGGACTCCTACGAGCAGTACTTC	CASMADSYEQYF
TRBV2	.	TRBJ1-2	.	TGTGCCAGCACTATCATAGCTAACTATGGCTACACCTTC	CASTIIANYGYTF
TRBV7-9	few	TRBJ1-5	TRBD1	TGTGCCAGCAGCTCTGGGACAGGGGGTCTGAGCAATCAGCCCCAGCATTTT	CASSSGTGGLSNQPQHF
TRBV30	few	TRBJ2-7	TRBD2	TGTGCCTGGGGGGCGGGGGTCGAGCAGTGCTTC	CAWGAGVEQCF
TRBV29-1	.	TRBJ1-1	.	TGCAGCGTTGAACAGGGTACTGAAGCTTTCTTT	CSVEQGTEAFF
TRBV29-1	few	TRBJ1-3	.	TGCAGCGCGACCGGGACATCCTCTGGAAACACCATATATTTT	CSATGTSSGNTIYF
TRBV9	.	TRBJ1-2	.	TGTGCCAGCAGCAGGGGCCGCCTATATGGCTACACCTTC	CASSRGRLYGYTF
TRBV5-1	.	TRBJ2-7	.	TGCGCCAGCAGCTTGGGCCTAGGTCCGTACGAGCAGTACTTC	CASSLGLGPYEQYF
TRBV19	.	TRBJ1-2	.	TGTGCCAGTAGTACGACAGGCGCCAGGAACTATGGCTACACCTTC	CASSTTGARNYGYTF
TRBV29-1	.	TRBJ1-2	TRBD1	TGCAGCGCAAAAGACAGGGGCAACTATGGCTACACCTTC	CSAKDRGNYGYTF
TRBV13	.	TRBJ2-7	TRBD2	TGTGCCAGCAGCTTAAAACTAGCGGGCCTAGTTTCCTACGAGCAGTACTTC	CASSLKLAGLVSYEQYF
TRBV7-6	.	TRBJ2-5	TRBD2	TGTGCCAGCAGCGACTATAGCGGGAGGAAAGAGACCCAGTACTTC	CASSDYSGRKETQYF
TRBV15	few	TRBJ1-2	TRBD1	TGTGCCACCAGCAGAGGGACAGGTTATGGCTACACCTTC	CATSRGTGYGYTF
TRBV11-2	.	TRBJ2-2	TRBD2	TGTGCCAGCAGCTTCGGGTGGGCGGGAGGGCCCTCCGCCGGGGAGCTGTTTTTT	CASSFGWAGGPSAGELFF
TRBV11-2	.	TRBJ2-2	TRBD1	TGTGCCAGCAGCCTGAGTCGACAGGGAACGACCGGGGAGCTGTTTTTT	CASSLSRQGTTGELFF
TRBV29-1	.	TRBJ2-7	TRBD1	TGCAGCGTTAGGGACAGGGGACTCACCTACGAGCAGTACTTC	CSVRDRGLTYEQYF
TRBV11-2	.	TRBJ2-5	.	TGTGCCAGCAGCTCAGATCCGGGGATAAAAGAGACCCAGTACTTC	CASSSDPGIKETQYF
TRBV7-9	few	TRBJ2-3	.	TGTGCCAGCAGCTCGTCAGGGATCAGCACAGATACGCAGTATTTT	CASSSSGISTDTQYF
TRBV28	.	TRBJ2-7	TRBD1	TGTGCCAGCAGTTTATCCCTCGGGACAGGGGGCTCCTACGAGCAGTACTTC	CASSLSLGTGGSYEQYF
TRBV4-1	.	TRBJ2-1	TRBD2	TGCGCCAGCAGCCAAGGTCGGGACTACAGCTCCTACAATGAGCAGTTCTTC	CASSQGRDYSSYNEQFF
TRBV15	once	TRBJ1-5	.	TGTGCCACCAGCAGAGTGGTTGGGGAGAATCAGCCCCAGCATTTT	CATSRVVGENQPQHF
TRBV28	medium-sized	TRBJ2-7	TRBD1	TGTGCCAGCAGTCCGGGACAGGGCCCCTACGAGCAGTACTTC	CASSPGQGPYEQYF
TRBV10-1	.	TRBJ2-2	.	TGCGCCAGCAGTGAGGGGGGGACCGGGGAGCTGTTTTTT	CASSEGGTGELFF
TRBV7-9	.	TRBJ2-5	.	TGTGCCAGCAGCTTAGCCCTGGAGGAGACCCAGTACTTC	CASSLALEETQYF
TRBV12-2	.	TRBJ1-4	.	TGTGCAAGTCGCTTAGCTTGTTGGGGGGGGCGGGTAGGAAAACTGTTTTTT	CASRLACWGGRVGKLFF
TRBV28	.	TRBJ2-7	.	TGTGCCAGCACCAACGTCGGCGGGACCTACGAGCAGTACTTC	CASTNVGGTYEQYF
TRBV6-6	.	TRBJ1-2	TRBD1	TGTGCCAGCAGTTCCCCACAGGGGCGTGGCTACACCTTC	CASSSPQGRGYTF
TRBV6-1	.	TRBJ2-1	.	TGTGCCAGCAGTGAAGCGGGCGAACAGGGTTCCTACAATGAGCAGTTCTTC	CASSEAGEQGSYNEQFF